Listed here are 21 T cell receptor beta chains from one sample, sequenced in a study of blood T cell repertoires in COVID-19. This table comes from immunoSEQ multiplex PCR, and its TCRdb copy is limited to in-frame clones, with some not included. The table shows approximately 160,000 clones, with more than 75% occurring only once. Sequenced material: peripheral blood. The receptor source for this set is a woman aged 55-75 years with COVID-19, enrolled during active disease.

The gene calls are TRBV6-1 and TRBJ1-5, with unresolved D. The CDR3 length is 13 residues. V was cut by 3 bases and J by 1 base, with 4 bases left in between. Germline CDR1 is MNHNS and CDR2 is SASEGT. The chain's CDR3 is CASSEGSNQPQHF. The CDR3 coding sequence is TGTGCCAGCAGTGAGGGCAGCAATCAGCCCCAGCATTTT.

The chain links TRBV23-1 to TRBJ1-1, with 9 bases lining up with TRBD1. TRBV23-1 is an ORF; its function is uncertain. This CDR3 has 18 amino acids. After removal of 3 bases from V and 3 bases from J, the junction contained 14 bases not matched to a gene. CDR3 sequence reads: CASSHRRKQGAEDTEAFF. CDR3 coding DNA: TGCGCCAGCAGTCATCGCAGGAAACAGGGGGCTGAGGACACTGAAGCTTTCTTT.

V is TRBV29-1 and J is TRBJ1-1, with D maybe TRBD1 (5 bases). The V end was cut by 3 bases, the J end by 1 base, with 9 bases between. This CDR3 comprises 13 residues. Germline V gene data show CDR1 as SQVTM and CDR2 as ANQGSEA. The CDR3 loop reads CSVERGRNTEAFF. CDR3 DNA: TGCAGCGTTGAGCGGGGCAGGAACACTGAAGCTTTCTTT.

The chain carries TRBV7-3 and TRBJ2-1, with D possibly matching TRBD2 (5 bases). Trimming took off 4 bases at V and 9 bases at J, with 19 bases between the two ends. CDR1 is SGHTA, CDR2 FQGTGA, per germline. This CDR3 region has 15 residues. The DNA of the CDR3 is TGTGCCAGCAGCTCTACTAGAAATGTCGTCAGTGAGCAGTTCTTC. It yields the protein CASSSTRNVVSEQFF.

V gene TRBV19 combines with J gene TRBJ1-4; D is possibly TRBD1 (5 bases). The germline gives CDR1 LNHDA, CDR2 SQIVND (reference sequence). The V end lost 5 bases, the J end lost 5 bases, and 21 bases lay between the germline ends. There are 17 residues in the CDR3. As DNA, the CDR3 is TGTGCCAGTAGTCCCTCCGCGGGGCAAGAGGAGAATGAAAAACTGTTTTTT. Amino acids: CASSPSAGQEENEKLFF.

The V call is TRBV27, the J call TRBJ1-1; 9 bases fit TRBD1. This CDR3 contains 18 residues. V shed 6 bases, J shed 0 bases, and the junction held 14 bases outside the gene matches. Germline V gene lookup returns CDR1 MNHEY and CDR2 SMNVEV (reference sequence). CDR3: CASSSTRGQGGMNTEAFF. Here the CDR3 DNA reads TGTGCCAGCAGCAGCACAAGGGGACAGGGCGGAATGAACACTGAAGCTTTCTTT.

The CDR3 nucleotides read TGTGCCCGAGCGACGGGGTTCATGAACACTGAAGCTTTCTTT. Translating it yields CARATGFMNTEAFF. The chain has TRBV30 and TRBJ1-1; D gene uncertain. Per the germline V gene, CDR1 is GTSNPN and CDR2 is SVGIG (reference sequence). The V gene lost 8 bases and the J gene lost 0 bases, with 16 bases spanning the gap. The CDR3 consists of 14 residues.

The CDR3 here is CASSYRDTSNYGYTF. CDR3 nucleotides: TGTGCCAGCAGCTACCGGGACACATCTAACTATGGCTACACCTTC. The chain joins TRBV3-1 (or the pseudogene TRBV3-2) to TRBJ1-2; D is possibly TRBD1 (6 bases). The V and J ends lost 5 bases and 0 bases respectively, with 13 bases between them. The CDR3 has 15 amino acids. Germline V gives CDR1 LGHDT, CDR2 YNNKEL (reference sequence).

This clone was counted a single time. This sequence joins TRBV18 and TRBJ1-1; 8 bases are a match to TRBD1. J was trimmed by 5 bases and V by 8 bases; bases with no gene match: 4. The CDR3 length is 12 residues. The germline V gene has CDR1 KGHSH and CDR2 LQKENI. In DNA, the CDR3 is TGTGCCAGCCGAAGACAGGGGACTGAAGCTTTCTTT. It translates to CASRRQGTEAFF.

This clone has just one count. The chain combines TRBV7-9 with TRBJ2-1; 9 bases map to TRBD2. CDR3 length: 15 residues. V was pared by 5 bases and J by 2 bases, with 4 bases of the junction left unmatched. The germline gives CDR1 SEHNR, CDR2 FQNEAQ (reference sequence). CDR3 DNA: TGTGCCAGCAGCAAGGGCGGGGGGGCCTACAATGAGCAGTTCTTC. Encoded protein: CASSKGGGAYNEQFF.

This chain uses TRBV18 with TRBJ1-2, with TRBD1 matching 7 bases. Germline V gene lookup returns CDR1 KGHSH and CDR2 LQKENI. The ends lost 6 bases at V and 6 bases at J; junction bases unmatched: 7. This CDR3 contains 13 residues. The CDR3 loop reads CASSKGDRNGYTF. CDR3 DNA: TGTGCCAGCTCGAAGGGGGACAGAAATGGCTACACCTTC.

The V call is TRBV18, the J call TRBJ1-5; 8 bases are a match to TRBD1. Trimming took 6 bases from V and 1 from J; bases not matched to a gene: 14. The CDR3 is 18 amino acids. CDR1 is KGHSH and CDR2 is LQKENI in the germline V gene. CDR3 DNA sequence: TGTGCCAGCTCCCAAGGGTTAGGGACAGGATTAAGCAATCAGCCCCAGCATTTT. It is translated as CASSQGLGTGLSNQPQHF.

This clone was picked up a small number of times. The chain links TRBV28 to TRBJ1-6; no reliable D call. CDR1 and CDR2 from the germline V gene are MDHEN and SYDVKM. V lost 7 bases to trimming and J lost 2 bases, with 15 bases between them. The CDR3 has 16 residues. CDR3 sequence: CASIPAGSPYNSPLHF. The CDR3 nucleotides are TGTGCCAGCATCCCGGCGGGTTCCCCCTATAATTCACCCCTCCACTTT.

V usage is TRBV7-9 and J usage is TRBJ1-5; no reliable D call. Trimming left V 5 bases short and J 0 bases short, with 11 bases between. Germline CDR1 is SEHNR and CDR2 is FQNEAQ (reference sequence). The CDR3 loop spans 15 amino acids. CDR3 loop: CASSRIASSNQPQHF. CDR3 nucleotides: TGTGCCAGCAGCCGTATCGCGAGTAGCAATCAGCCCCAGCATTTT. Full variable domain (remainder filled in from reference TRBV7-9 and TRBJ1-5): DTGVSQNPRHKITKRGQNVTFRCDPISEHNRLYWYRQTLGQGPEFLTYFQNEAQLEKSRLLSDRFSAERPKGSFSTLEIQRTEQGDSAMYLCASSRIASSNQPQHFGDGTRLSIL.

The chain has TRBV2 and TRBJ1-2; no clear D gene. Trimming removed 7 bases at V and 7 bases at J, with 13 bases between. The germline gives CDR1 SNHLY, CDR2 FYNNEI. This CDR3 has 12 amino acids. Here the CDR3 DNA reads TGTGCCAGCACCGGGAGTAAGAGTGGCTACACCTTC. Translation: CASTGSKSGYTF.

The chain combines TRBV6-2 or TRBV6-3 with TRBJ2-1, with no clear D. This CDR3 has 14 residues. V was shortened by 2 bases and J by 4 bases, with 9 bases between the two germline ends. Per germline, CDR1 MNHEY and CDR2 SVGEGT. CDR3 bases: TGTGCCAGCAGTTACGCGGTACGATACAATGAGCAGTTCTTC. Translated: CASSYAVRYNEQFF.

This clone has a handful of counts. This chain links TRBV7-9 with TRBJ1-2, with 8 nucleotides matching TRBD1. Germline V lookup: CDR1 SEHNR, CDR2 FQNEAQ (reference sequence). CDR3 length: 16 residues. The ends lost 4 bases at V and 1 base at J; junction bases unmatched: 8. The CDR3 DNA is TGTGCCAGCAGCTCAGGACAGGGCCTTGATAACTATGGCTACACCTTC. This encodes CASSSGQGLDNYGYTF.

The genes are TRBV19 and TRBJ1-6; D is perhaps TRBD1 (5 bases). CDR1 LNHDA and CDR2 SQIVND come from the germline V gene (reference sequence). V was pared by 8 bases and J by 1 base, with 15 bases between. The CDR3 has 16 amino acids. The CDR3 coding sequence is TGTGCCAGTCAAGCAAGGAGGGGATCCTATAATTCACCCCTCCACTTT. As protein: CASQARRGSYNSPLHF.

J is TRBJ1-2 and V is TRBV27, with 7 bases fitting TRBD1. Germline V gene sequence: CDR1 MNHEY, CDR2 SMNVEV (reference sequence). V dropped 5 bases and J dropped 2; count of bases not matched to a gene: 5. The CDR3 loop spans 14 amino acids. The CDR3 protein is CASSPRTGNYGYTF. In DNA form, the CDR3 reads TGTGCCAGCAGTCCCAGGACAGGCAACTATGGCTACACCTTC.

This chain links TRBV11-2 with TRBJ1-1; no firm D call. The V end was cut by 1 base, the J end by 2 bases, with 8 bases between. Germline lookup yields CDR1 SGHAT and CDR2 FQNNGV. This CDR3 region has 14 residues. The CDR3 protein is CASSLGGLNTEAFF. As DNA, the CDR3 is TGTGCCAGCAGCTTAGGCGGTTTAAACACTGAAGCTTTCTTT.

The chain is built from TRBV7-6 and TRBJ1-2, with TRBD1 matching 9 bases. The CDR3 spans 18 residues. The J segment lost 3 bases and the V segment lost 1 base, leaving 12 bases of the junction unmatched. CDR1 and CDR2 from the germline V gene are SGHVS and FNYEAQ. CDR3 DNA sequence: TGTGCCAGCAGCTTAGAACCGGGACAGGGAGGATTGGACTATGGCTACACCTTC. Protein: CASSLEPGQGGLDYGYTF.